A single sample is the source of the 2 T cell receptor beta chains below, sequenced in a study of regulatory T cells. The primer mix had 52 TRBV and 13 TRBJ primers. Sequencing was performed with immunoSEQ multiplex PCR; in TCRdb, only in-frame clones are kept and a portion is missing. The table includes around 29,000 clones, around 90% detected once. Study results and caveats: Hydrophobic residues at CDR3 positions 6 and 7 were enriched in conventional CD4+ T cells of CD3G-deficient patients.

The antigens of these receptors remain unknown. The sample comprised conventional CD4+ T cells sorted from blood. These receptors all stem from a person aged 18-29 years with CD3G deficiency.

J is TRBJ1-2 and V is TRBV6-6, with D maybe TRBD1 (5 bases). CDR1 and CDR2 from the germline V gene are MNHNY and SVGAGI (reference sequence). V lost 7 bases and J 6 bases, leaving 12 bases between the germline ends. The CDR3 contains 12 residues. CDR3 DNA: TGTGCCAGCAAGACCAGGGTGGATGGCTACACCTTC. Its translation: CASKTRVDGYTF.

Of note for this clone: At the DNA level, this CDR3 is encoded by other sequences in the same sample as well. CDR3 in amino acids: CASRQGNYGYTF. In nucleotides, the CDR3 is TGTGCCAGCCGGCAGGGCAACTATGGCTACACCTTC. This chain links TRBV19 with TRBJ1-2; D may be TRBD1 (5 bases). The length of the CDR3 is 12 residues. Germline CDR1 and CDR2: LNHDA and SQIVND (reference sequence). The V and J ends lost 9 bases and 2 bases respectively, with 10 bases between them.